Sequencing of this TCR beta chain was carried out in a study of beta chain features in type 1 diabetes. Every bit of the isolated RNA underwent reverse transcription, so sequencing read expressed TCRB transcripts. Clones were sequenced by immunoSEQ multiplex PCR, and TCRdb holds only the in-frame ones, with some missing. The table shows around 710,000 clones, with around 12% occurring only once. Remarks on this clone: Its target is unknown.

General study points: In all four CD4+ subsets, TCRB CDR3 length was significantly, moderately reduced in type 1 diabetes.

Germline V gene sequence: CDR1 SGHNT, CDR2 YENEEA. Trimming removed 5 bases at V and 6 bases at J, with 17 bases between. The CDR3 totals 15 residues. The material sequenced was naive CD4+ T cells from blood. The origin of this receptor is a man aged 25-45 years with type 1 diabetes. The chain carries TRBV11-3 and TRBJ2-4; TRBD2 might be the D (6 bases). This chain's CDR3 is CASSAGDGGGNIQYF. The CDR3 DNA sequence: TGTGCCAGCAGCGCCGGGGACGGGGGTGGAAACATTCAGTACTTC.